This entry lists 25 T cell receptor beta chains sequenced from one sample in a study of blood T cell repertoires in COVID-19. Assay: immunoSEQ multiplex PCR; the TCRdb copy retains only in-frame clones and omits some. The repertoire holds about 160,000 clones, approximately 92% seen once, with 4.6% in the top ten. Sequenced input: peripheral blood. The receptor set was obtained from a woman aged 45-60 years with acute or convalescent COVID-19.

This chain links TRBV13 with TRBJ1-2; 7 nucleotides line up with TRBD1. Looked up from germline, CDR1 is PRHDT and CDR2 is FYEKMQ (reference sequence). The CDR3 has 13 amino acids. Losses at the gene ends were 2 bases for V and 11 bases for J; bases not matched to a gene: 8. The CDR3 nucleotides are TGTGCCAGCAGCTTACCTAGGGGACAGCTGTACACCTTC. It specifies CASSLPRGQLYTF.

V usage is TRBV5-1 and J usage is TRBJ1-6, with D perhaps matching TRBD1 (5 bases). In germline, CDR1 is SGHRS, CDR2 YFSETQ. V was cut by 1 base and J by 7 bases, with 12 bases left in between. The CDR3 contains 15 residues. CDR3 coding DNA: TGCGCCAGCAGCTTGAGTCAGGGCCGAAATTCACCCCTCCACTTT. It codes for CASSLSQGRNSPLHF. The variable domain in full, completed from reference TRBV5-1 and TRBJ1-6, reads KAGVTQTPRYLIKTRGQQVTLSCSPISGHRSVSWYQQTPGQGLQFLFEYFSETQRNKGNFPGRFSGRQFSNSRSEMNVSTLELGDSALYLCASSLSQGRNSPLHFGNGTRLTVT.

The V call is TRBV21-1, the J call TRBJ2-7; the D call of TRBD2 is as the table states it, not checked on the DNA. TRBV21-1 is reported as a pseudogene. The CDR3 length is 13 residues. The chain's CDR3 is CASSKRGAYEQYF. The CDR3, as DNA: TGTGCCAGCAGCAAACGGGGGGCCTACGAGCAGTACTTC.

This sequence joins TRBV27 and TRBJ2-6; 9 nucleotides line up with TRBD1. The CDR3 contains 18 residues. Per germline, CDR1 MNHEY and CDR2 SMNVEV (reference sequence). Losses at the gene ends were 0 bases for V and 2 bases for J; bases not matched to a gene: 5. The CDR3 DNA reads TGTGCCAGCAGTTTATCGGGACAGGGTATAGCTGGGGCCAACGTCCTGACTTTC. It is translated as CASSLSGQGIAGANVLTF.

The CDR3 protein is CASSLGTSGSGTYNEQFF. The CDR3 DNA sequence: TGTGCCAGCAGCTTAGGGACTAGCGGGAGTGGTACCTACAATGAGCAGTTCTTC. V is TRBV5-4 and J is TRBJ2-1, with 14 bases lining up with TRBD2. CDR1 SGHNT and CDR2 YYREEE come from the germline V gene (reference sequence). Losses at the gene ends were 2 bases for V and 2 bases for J; bases not matched to a gene: 6. CDR3 length: 18 residues. Using reference TRBV5-4 and TRBJ2-1 for the parts outside the CDR3, the full variable domain is ETGVTQSPTHLIKTRGQQVTLRCSSQSGHNTVSWYQQALGQGPQFIFQYYREEENGRGNFPPRFSGLQFPNYSSELNVNALELDDSALYLCASSLGTSGSGTYNEQFFGPGTRLTVL.

The rearrangement uses TRBV2 and TRBJ2-1; 8 bases align to TRBD1. The CDR3 spans 17 residues. The germline CDR1 and CDR2 sequences are SNHLY and FYNNEI. J gave up 4 bases and V 4 bases, and 12 bases lay outside the gene matches. The DNA of the CDR3 is TGTGCCAGCAGTGGCCCCACGGTCGGGACAGGATACAATGAGCAGTTCTTC. This gives the protein CASSGPTVGTGYNEQFF.

CDR3 amino acids: CASKLQGYTEAFF. The CDR3 DNA reads as TGTGCCAGCAAGTTACAGGGGTACACTGAAGCTTTCTTT. This chain links TRBV6-6 with TRBJ1-1; 7 positions agree with TRBD1. The V segment lost 7 bases and the J segment 3 bases; nucleotides outside the gene matches: 5. Germline V gives CDR1 MNHNY, CDR2 SVGAGI (reference sequence). The CDR3 is 13 residues long.

The rearrangement links TRBV11-1 to TRBJ1-2; D call uncertain. The CDR3 runs to 13 residues. The germline V and J ends were trimmed by 1 base and 4 bases, with 7 bases remaining between them. Germline V gene data show CDR1 as SGHAT and CDR2 as FQDESV (reference sequence). This CDR3 reads CASSLVGAYGYTF. DNA of the CDR3: TGTGCCAGCAGCTTAGTGGGAGCCTATGGCTACACCTTC.

The CDR3 DNA reads as TGTGCCAGCAGCTTAGAGGGGGCAAGGAATGAAAAACTGTTTTTT. Protein: CASSLEGARNEKLFF. The chain joins TRBV7-9 to TRBJ1-4, with 7 bases fitting TRBD1. V lost 1 base and J lost 5; bases outside the gene matches: 4. This CDR3 comprises 15 residues. Germline V gene data show CDR1 as SEHNR and CDR2 as FQNEAQ (reference sequence).

J is TRBJ1-2 and V is TRBV11-1; 7 bases agree with TRBD1. The V gene's germline CDR1 is SGHAT and CDR2 FQDESV (reference sequence). CDR3 length: 14 amino acids. The ends lost 5 bases at V and 8 bases at J; junction bases unmatched: 11. The CDR3 DNA sequence: TGTGCCAGCAGCCCGGACAGGTCCCTAGGAGGCTACACCTTC. This codes for CASSPDRSLGGYTF.

The rearrangement joins TRBV6-1 to TRBJ2-5; D uncertain. This CDR3 is built from 14 residues. V dropped 2 bases and J dropped 1 base, with 8 bases sitting between them. The germline V gene encodes CDR1 MNHNS and CDR2 SASEGT. CDR3 region: CASSEMALQETQYF. CDR3 in DNA: TGTGCCAGCAGTGAAATGGCTCTCCAAGAGACCCAGTACTTC.

The chain links TRBV2 to TRBJ2-3; 13 positions match TRBD2. Germline V gene data show CDR1 as SNHLY and CDR2 as FYNNEI. Unmatched junction bases numbered 13, after V lost 7 bases and J lost 6 bases. The CDR3 runs 17 residues. CDR3 in amino acids: CASKFRLAGGLTDTQYF. CDR3 DNA sequence: TGTGCCAGCAAATTTAGACTAGCGGGGGGACTAACGGATACGCAGTATTTT.

CDR3 sequence (DNA): TGTGCCTGGAAATCGAGCTTCGAGCAGTACTTC. Residues: CAWKSSFEQYF. The chain has TRBV30 and TRBJ2-7; D gene unclear. Deletions cut 4 bases from V and 6 bases from J, with 10 bases between. This CDR3 is built from 11 residues. CDR1 and CDR2 (germline): GTSNPN, SVGIG (reference sequence).

This chain joins TRBV10-3 and TRBJ2-7; 10 bases align to TRBD1. Germline CDR1 ENHRY, CDR2 SYGVKD. V was clipped by 9 bases and J by 3 bases; unmatched bases: 5. CDR3 length: 13 amino acids. Here the CDR3 reads CAIRGTGDYEQYF. The CDR3 nucleotides are TGTGCCATAAGGGGGACAGGGGACTACGAGCAGTACTTC.

A note on this clone: The junction and the germline gene differ at one end; a read error may be behind it. The V and J genes are TRBV4-1 and TRBJ2-3; 9 nucleotides line up with TRBD2. There are 17 residues in the CDR3. Germline values: CDR1 MGHRA, CDR2 YSYEKL. In nucleotides, the CDR3 is TGCGCCAGCAGCCATGGACGCCTGGCGGGGGGGTCAGAGACGCAGTATTTT. It encodes CASSHGRLAGGSETQYF.

In this sample, this clone turned up a few times. The CDR3 loop is CAWDTGTRSGNTIYF. The CDR3 nucleotides read TGTGCCTGGGATACCGGGACACGCTCTGGAAACACCATATATTTT. The chain carries TRBV30 and TRBJ1-3; perhaps TRBD1 as D (6 bases). The CDR3 loop spans 15 amino acids. V lost 5 bases, J lost 0 bases, and 14 bases lay in between. The V gene's germline CDR1 is GTSNPN and CDR2 SVGIG (reference sequence).

The V gene is TRBV11-2, the J gene TRBJ2-2; the match to TRBD2 covers 8 bases. CDR3 size: 16 residues. Unmatched junction bases numbered 2, after V lost 1 base and J lost 1 base. Looked up from germline, CDR1 is SGHAT and CDR2 is FQNNGV. The CDR3 reads CASSLAGGLNTGELFF. The CDR3 nucleotides are TGTGCCAGCAGCTTAGCGGGAGGGCTGAACACCGGGGAGCTGTTTTTT. Full variable domain (missing parts from reference TRBV11-2 and TRBJ2-2): EAGVAQSPRYKIIEKRQSVAFWCNPISGHATLYWYQQILGQGPKLLIQFQNNGVVDDSQLPKDRFSAERLKGVDSTLKIQPAKLEDSAVYLCASSLAGGLNTGELFFGEGSRLTVL.

This clone was detected only once. The chain couples TRBV19 to TRBJ1-6; D unclear. Germline lookup yields CDR1 LNHDA and CDR2 SQIVND (reference sequence). V lost 4 bases to trimming and J lost 8 bases, with 15 bases between them. The CDR3 is made up of 15 amino acids. This chain's CDR3 is CASSTYTRGYSPLHF. For the CDR3, the DNA is TGTGCCAGTAGTACCTATACTCGGGGATATTCACCCCTCCACTTT.

This clone has a single count. The chain combines TRBV6-5 with TRBJ2-7; maybe TRBD1 (5 bases). Trimming left V 5 bases short and J 3 bases short, with 17 bases between. This CDR3 has 15 amino acids. Germline CDR1 is MNHEY and CDR2 is SVGAGI. DNA of the CDR3: TGTGCCAGCAGTCCAGCCGCGATCAGGGACTACGAGCAGTACTTC. Amino acids: CASSPAAIRDYEQYF.

The chain joins TRBV5-4 to TRBJ1-1; no firm D call. CDR3 size: 15 residues. Germline V gene data show CDR1 as SGHNT and CDR2 as YYREEE (reference sequence). V lost 4 bases to trimming and J lost 2 bases, with 15 bases between them. The CDR3 DNA sequence: TGTGCCAGCAGCCCCGGAGGGCAGGCCAACACTGAAGCTTTCTTT. Its protein product is CASSPGGQANTEAFF.

This clone was detected once. V usage is TRBV7-2 and J usage is TRBJ2-5; a possible D gene is TRBD1 (6 bases). CDR3 length: 15 residues. Germline values: CDR1 SGHTA, CDR2 FQGNSA. V shed 7 bases and J shed 7 bases, with 22 bases lying between them. CDR3 loop: CASTKTGNRRGTQYF. CDR3 sequence (DNA): TGTGCCAGCACGAAAACAGGGAACAGAAGGGGGACCCAGTACTTC.

CDR3 nucleotides: TGTGCCAGCTCACCCACAGGGGGGAACTCTGGGGCCAACGTCCTGACTTTC. Its protein is CASSPTGGNSGANVLTF. The chain combines TRBV18 with TRBJ2-6, with TRBD1 identical over 8 bases. CDR1 KGHSH and CDR2 LQKENI come from the germline V gene. This CDR3 spans 17 amino acids. V was pared by 3 bases and J by 0 bases, with 4 bases of the junction left unmatched.

The gene calls are TRBV12-1 and TRBJ2-1; the table assigns TRBD2, which was not confirmed against the DNA. TRBV12-1 has pseudogene status. CDR3 size: 16 residues. Here the CDR3 reads CASSFAGSTMGNEQFF. The CDR3 DNA follows: TGTGCCAGCAGCTTTGCCGGGAGCACAATGGGCAATGAGCAGTTCTTC.

The rearrangement uses TRBV7-8 and TRBJ2-1; tentative D call: TRBD2 (6 bases). V lost 4 bases and J lost 10, with 11 bases in between. From germline, CDR1 is SGHVS and CDR2 FQNEAQ. The CDR3 runs 12 residues. The chain's CDR3 is CASSSIRGEQFF. The CDR3 coding sequence is TGTGCCAGCAGCTCGATTCGGGGGGAGCAGTTCTTC.

In its sample, this clone was seen once. The CDR3 is CASSSQGLSTEAFF. In nucleotides, the CDR3 is TGTGCCAGCAGTTCCCAGGGGTTGAGCACTGAAGCTTTCTTT. The rearrangement uses TRBV6-2 or TRBV6-3 and TRBJ1-1; D might be TRBD1 (6 bases). Germline assignment: CDR1 MNHEY and CDR2 SVGEGT. The CDR3 covers 14 residues. Trimming stripped 4 bases from V and 4 bases from J, with 13 bases between.